This TCR beta chain was captured in a study of CD8+CD57+ T cells in acquired aplastic anemia. At the level of the study: The sorted CD4+ and CD8+ cells yielded an average approximately 3.2 ug of DNA.

CDR3 and TCR beta VDJ profiling relied on a genomic DNA template. TCRdb processed the reads anew with MiXCR; each CDR3 protein has one entry. The data contain approximately 170,000 distinct CDR3 sequences, roughly 50% of them singletons. Trimming removed 0 bases from V and 7 bases from J; junction bases left unmatched: 10. The germline V gene encodes CDR1 SGHKS and CDR2 YYEKEE (reference sequence). CDR3 size: 16 residues. By flow cytometry, patients selected for sequencing had shown an expansion of CD8+CD57+ cells. Every patient was diagnosed with severe acquired aplastic anemia. Patients had not yet gotten any therapy when their blood was taken for sampling.

The J gene is TRBJ1-1, the V gene TRBV5-5; 9 nucleotides align to TRBD1. The sample comprised sorted CD4+, CD8+, or CD8+CD57+ T cells (not recorded which) from PBMCs. This receptor was identified in a human donor with aplastic anemia. CDR3 DNA sequence: TGTGCCAGCAGCTTGGCCCCGGGACAGGGACATTTTGAAGCTTTCTTT. Protein: CASSLAPGQGHFEAFF.